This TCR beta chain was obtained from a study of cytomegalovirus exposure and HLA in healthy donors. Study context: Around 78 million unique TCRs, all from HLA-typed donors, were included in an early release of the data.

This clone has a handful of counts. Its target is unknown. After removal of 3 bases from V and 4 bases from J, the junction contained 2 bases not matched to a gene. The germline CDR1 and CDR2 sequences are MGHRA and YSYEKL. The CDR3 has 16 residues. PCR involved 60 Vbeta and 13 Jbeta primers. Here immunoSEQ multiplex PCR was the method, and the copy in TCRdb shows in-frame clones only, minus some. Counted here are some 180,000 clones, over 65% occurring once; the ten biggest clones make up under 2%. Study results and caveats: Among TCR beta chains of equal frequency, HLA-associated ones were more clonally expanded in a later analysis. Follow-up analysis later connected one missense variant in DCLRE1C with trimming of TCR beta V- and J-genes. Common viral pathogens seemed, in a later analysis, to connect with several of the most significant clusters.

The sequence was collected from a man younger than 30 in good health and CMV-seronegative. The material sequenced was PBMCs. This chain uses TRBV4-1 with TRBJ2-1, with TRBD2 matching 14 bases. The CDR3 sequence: CASSQTSGRDYNEQFF. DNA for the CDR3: TGCGCCAGCAGCCAGACTAGCGGGAGGGATTACAATGAGCAGTTCTTC.